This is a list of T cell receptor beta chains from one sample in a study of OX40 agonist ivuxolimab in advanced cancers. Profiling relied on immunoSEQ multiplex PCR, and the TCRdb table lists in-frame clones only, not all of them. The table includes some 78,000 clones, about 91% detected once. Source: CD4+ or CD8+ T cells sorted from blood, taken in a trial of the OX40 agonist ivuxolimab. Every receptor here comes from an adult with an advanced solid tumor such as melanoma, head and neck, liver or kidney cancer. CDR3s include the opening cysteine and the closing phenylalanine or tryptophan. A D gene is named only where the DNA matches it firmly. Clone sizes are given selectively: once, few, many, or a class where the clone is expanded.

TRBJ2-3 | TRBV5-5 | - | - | TGTGCCAGCAACCGGGACCCAGGCACAGATACGCAGTATTTT | CASNRDPGTDTQYF
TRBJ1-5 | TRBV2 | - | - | TGTGCCAGCAGTATCGGGTATAGCAATCAGCCCCAGCATTTT | CASSIGYSNQPQHF
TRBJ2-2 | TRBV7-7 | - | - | TGTGCTAGCAGTAATCTGGCGGGGTTCACCGGGGAGCTGTTTTTT | CASSNLAGFTGELFF
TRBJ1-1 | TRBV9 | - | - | TGTGCCAGCAGCCCCCGACATGGGGACACTGAAGCTTTCTTT | CASSPRHGDTEAFF
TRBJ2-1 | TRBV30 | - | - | TGTGCCTGGAAGTTAGGAGAGCAGTTCTTC | CAWKLGEQFF
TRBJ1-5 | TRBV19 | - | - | TGTGCCAGTAGTGTCAGTGGGGGCAATCAGCCCCAGCATTTT | CASSVSGGNQPQHF
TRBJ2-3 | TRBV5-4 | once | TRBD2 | TGTGCCAGCAGCTTTAATAGCGGGGGGGCTGGTACGCAGTATTTT | CASSFNSGGAGTQYF
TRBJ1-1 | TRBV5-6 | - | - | TGTGCCAGCAGCTTACCTCAGGATCCCACTGAAGCTTTCTTT | CASSLPQDPTEAFF
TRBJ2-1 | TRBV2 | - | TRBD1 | TGTGCCAGCAGTCTCAGACAGGGACCAGACAATGAGCAGTTCTTC | CASSLRQGPDNEQFF
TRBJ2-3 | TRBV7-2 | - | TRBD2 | TGTGCCAGCAGCCCCTGGACTAGCGGGAGGGGAAAGTATTTT | CASSPWTSGRGKYF
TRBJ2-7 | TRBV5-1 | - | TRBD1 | TGCGCCAGCAGCTTGGACTTACAGGGGCGGAATTACGAGCAGTACTTC | CASSLDLQGRNYEQYF
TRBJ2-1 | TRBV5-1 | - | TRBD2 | TGCGCCAGCAGGAGGCGGGAGTACCTCTACAATGAGCAGTTCTTC | CASRRREYLYNEQFF
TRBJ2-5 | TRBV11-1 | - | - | TGTGCCAGCAGCTTCTTGGCGGGGGCAGGGTCGAACCAAGAGACCCAGTACTTC | CASSFLAGAGSNQETQYF
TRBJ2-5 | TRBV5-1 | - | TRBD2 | TGCGCCAGCACTTCAGGCGGGGGGGTACAAGAGACCCAGTACTTC | CASTSGGGVQETQYF
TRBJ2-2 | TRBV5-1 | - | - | TGCGCCAGCAGCTTGGCCGTCAACACCGGGGAGCTGTTTTTT | CASSLAVNTGELFF
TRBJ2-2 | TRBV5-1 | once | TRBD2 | TGCGCCAGCAGCACCCATACTAGCGAAAGCACCGGGGAGCTGTTTTTT | CASSTHTSESTGELFF
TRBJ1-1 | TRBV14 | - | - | TGTGCCAGCAGTCCGGGGGCCTGGAACACTGAAGCTTTCTTT | CASSPGAWNTEAFF
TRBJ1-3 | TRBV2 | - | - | TGTGCCAGCAGGCAGGAATCTGGAAACACCATATATTTT | CASRQESGNTIYF
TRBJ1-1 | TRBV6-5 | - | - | TGTGCCAGCAGTTCTCGCCATACGGGGAACACTGAAGCTTTCTTT | CASSSRHTGNTEAFF
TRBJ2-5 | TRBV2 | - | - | TGTGCCAGCAGTGTTTCCCCGGAAGAGACCCAGTACTTC | CASSVSPEETQYF
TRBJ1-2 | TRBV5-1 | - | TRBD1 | TGCGCCAGCAGCTGGGGACAGGGGGTCGGTGGCTACACCTTC | CASSWGQGVGGYTF
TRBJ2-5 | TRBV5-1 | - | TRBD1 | TGCGCCAGCAGCTGGGCCGGGACAGGGGATCAAGAGACCCAGTACTTC | CASSWAGTGDQETQYF
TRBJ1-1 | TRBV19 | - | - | TGTGCCAGTAGTATAAAGCGGGAAGCTTTCTTT | CASSIKREAFF
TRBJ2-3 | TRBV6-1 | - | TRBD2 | TGTGCCAGCAGTGAACGACTAGCGGGGGCCATAGATACGCAGTATTTT | CASSERLAGAIDTQYF
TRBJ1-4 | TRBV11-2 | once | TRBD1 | TGTGCCAGCAGCCAGGGGAGCAGGGGGATTATTAGGGAAAAACTGTTTTTT | CASSQGSRGIIREKLFF
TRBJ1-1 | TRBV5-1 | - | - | TGCGCCAGCAGCCGAGACAGGCCGAACACTGAAGCTTTCTTT | CASSRDRPNTEAFF
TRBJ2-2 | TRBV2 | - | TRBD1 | TGTGCCAGCAGTGTAGTAACAGGGGGTTCCGGGGAGCTGTTTTTT | CASSVVTGGSGELFF
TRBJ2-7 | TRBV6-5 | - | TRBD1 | TGTGCCAGCAGCCGACAGGGGTATGAGGGTCAGTACTTC | CASSRQGYEGQYF
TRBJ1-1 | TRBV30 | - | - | TGTGCCTGGACCGGACGGCCAACGAACACTGAAGCTTTCTTT | CAWTGRPTNTEAFF
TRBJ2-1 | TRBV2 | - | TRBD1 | TGTGCCAGCAGTGTTTTTGGACAGGGAGGCAATGAGCAGTTCTTC | CASSVFGQGGNEQFF
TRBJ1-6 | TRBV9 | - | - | TGTGCCAGCAGCCCCCGCCCGGGGAATTCACCCCTCCACTTT | CASSPRPGNSPLHF
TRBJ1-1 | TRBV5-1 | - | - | TGCGCCAGCAGCTCCACCCCCCACAGGGTAGACACTGAAGCTTTCTTT | CASSSTPHRVDTEAFF
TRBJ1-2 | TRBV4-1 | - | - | TGCGCCAGCAGTAGAGCTGGTCTTGATGGCTACACCTTC | CASSRAGLDGYTF
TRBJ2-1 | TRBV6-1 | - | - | TGTGCCAGCACCTTCTACAATGAGCAGTTCTTC | CASTFYNEQFF
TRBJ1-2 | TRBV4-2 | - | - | TGTGCCAGCAGCCAAGATAGGGGTGAGGACTATGGCTACACCTTC | CASSQDRGEDYGYTF
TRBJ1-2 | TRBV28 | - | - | TGTGCCAGCAGTTTACCCGGAGGGTCAAGATATGGCTACACCTTC | CASSLPGGSRYGYTF
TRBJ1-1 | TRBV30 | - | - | TGTGCCTGGAGTGTACCTGAGAACACTGAAGCTTTCTTT | CAWSVPENTEAFF
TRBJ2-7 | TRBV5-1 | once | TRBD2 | TGCGCCAGCAGCCCGCCGACCGGGGGAGGGGACGAGCAGTACTTC | CASSPPTGGGDEQYF
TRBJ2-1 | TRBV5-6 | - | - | TGTGCCAGCAGCGCAGCGCGTTGGGGCGGCAGCTCCTACAATGAGCAGTTCTTC | CASSAARWGGSSYNEQFF
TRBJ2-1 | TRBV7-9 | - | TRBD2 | TGTGCCAGCAGAACTAGCGGGGGGGCGAATGAGCAGTTCTTC | CASRTSGGANEQFF
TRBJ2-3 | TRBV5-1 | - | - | TGCGCCAGCAGCTTGTTTCTCGGGGATACGCAGTATTTT | CASSLFLGDTQYF
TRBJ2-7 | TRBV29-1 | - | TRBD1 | TGCAGCGTTGGGGCGCGGTCAGGGGGCGACTCGGGCGAGCAGTACTTC | CSVGARSGGDSGEQYF
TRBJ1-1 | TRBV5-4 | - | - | TGTGCCAGCAGCTTGGCCAAGGGCGGGAACACTGAAGCTTTCTTT | CASSLAKGGNTEAFF
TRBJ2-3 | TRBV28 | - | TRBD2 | TGTGCCAGCGGCGCCAAGCGGGGAGGCGTGGATACGCAGTATTTT | CASGAKRGGVDTQYF
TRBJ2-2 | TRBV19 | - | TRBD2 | TGTGCCAGTAGTTCGGGACTAGCGGGAGAGGCCGGGGAGCTGTTTTTT | CASSSGLAGEAGELFF